The present T cell receptor (beta chain) was sequenced within a study of blood T cell repertoires in COVID-19. Across the whole study: There were acute and convalescent COVID-19 samples, and they came from the United States, Italy and Spain. Sources were T cells, B-cell-depleted T cells, or PBMCs; the material itself was cDNA or gDNA.

Trimming shortened V by 6 bases and J by 4 bases, and 13 bases separated the two germline ends. Germline V gene data show CDR1 as MNHGY and CDR2 as SAAAGT. The length of the CDR3 is 13 residues. Per the original methods: Amplification with reference gene primers provided the estimates of nucleated cell counts. The table came from immunoSEQ multiplex PCR; TCRdb's copy has only in-frame clones and leaves some out. V, J and clone size were drawn from that table, and D and trimming were deduced from the DNA. The profile shows under 250,000 clones, around 86% of them singletons. This clonotype was obtained from a woman aged 60-75 years who had recovered from COVID-19. The sequencing input was peripheral blood. The chain recombines TRBV6-8 with TRBJ2-7, with D possibly being TRBD2 (7 bases). CDR3 nucleotide sequence: TGTGCCAGCAGGCCGCGGGGGCCTTACGAGCAGTACTTC. Protein sequence: CASRPRGPYEQYF.